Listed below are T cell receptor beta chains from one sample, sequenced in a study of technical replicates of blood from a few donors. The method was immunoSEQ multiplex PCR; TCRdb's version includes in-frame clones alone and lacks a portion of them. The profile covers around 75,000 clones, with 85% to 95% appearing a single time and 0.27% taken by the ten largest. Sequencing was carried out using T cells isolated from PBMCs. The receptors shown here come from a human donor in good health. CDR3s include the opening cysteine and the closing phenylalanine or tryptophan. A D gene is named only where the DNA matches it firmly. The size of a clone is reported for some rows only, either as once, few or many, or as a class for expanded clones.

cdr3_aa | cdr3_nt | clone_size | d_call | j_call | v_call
CASSIDRYQETQYF | TGTGCCAGTAGTATAGACAGGTACCAAGAGACCCAGTACTTC | - | - | TRBJ2-5 | TRBV19
CASSYSMQMNTEAFF | TGTGCCAGCAGTTACTCGATGCAGATGAACACTGAAGCTTTCTTT | few | - | TRBJ1-1 | TRBV6-6
CASSTDREGNTIYF | TGTGCCAGCAGCACTGACAGGGAGGGAAACACCATATATTTT | few | TRBD1 | TRBJ1-3 | TRBV5-6
CASSPANKNEQYF | TGTGCCAGCAGCCCCGCGAATAAAAACGAGCAGTACTTC | - | - | TRBJ2-7 | TRBV28
CASSSPEDFGDYTQYF | TGTGCCAGCAGCTCTCCGGAGGACTTCGGCGACTATACGCAGTATTTT | - | - | TRBJ2-3 | TRBV7-8
CASSPKSVQETQYF | TGCGCCAGCAGCCCGAAATCGGTCCAAGAGACCCAGTACTTC | - | - | TRBJ2-5 | TRBV5-1
CASREQGGYGYTF | TGTGCCAGCAGGGAACAGGGCGGCTATGGCTACACCTTC | - | - | TRBJ1-2 | TRBV28
CASSRLARQETQYF | TGTGCCAGCAGTAGACTAGCGCGTCAAGAGACCCAGTACTTC | - | TRBD2 | TRBJ2-5 | TRBV27
CAWTGSRTEAFF | TGTGCCTGGACGGGATCTCGGACTGAAGCTTTCTTT | - | - | TRBJ1-1 | TRBV30
CASSSSGGAGETQYF | TGTGCCAGCAGCTCTAGCGGGGGGGCCGGAGAGACCCAGTACTTC | - | TRBD2 | TRBJ2-5 | TRBV13